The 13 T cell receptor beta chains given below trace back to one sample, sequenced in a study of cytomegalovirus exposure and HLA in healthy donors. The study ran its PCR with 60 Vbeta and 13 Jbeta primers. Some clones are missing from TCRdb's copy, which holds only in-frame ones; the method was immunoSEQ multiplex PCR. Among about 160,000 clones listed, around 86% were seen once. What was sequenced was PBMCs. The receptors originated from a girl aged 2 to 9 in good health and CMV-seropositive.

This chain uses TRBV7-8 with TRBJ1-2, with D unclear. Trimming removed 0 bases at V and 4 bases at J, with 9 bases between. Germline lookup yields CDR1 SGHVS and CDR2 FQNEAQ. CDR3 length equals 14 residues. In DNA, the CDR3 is TGTGCCAGCAGCTTAGCGGCCAGAGGCTATGGCTACACCTTC. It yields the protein CASSLAARGYGYTF.

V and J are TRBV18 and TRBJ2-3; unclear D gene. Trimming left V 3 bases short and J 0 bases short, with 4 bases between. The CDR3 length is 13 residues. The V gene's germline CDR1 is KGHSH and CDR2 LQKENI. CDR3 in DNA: TGTGCCAGCTCACCGGCTAGCACAGATACGCAGTATTTT. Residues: CASSPASTDTQYF.

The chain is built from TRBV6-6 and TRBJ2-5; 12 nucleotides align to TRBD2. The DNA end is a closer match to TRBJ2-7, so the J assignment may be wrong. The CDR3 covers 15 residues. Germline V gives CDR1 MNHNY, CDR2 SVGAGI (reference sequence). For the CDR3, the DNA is TGTGCCAGCAGTCTCGGACTAGCGGGAACCTACGAGCAGTACTTC. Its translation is CASSLGLAGTYEQYF.

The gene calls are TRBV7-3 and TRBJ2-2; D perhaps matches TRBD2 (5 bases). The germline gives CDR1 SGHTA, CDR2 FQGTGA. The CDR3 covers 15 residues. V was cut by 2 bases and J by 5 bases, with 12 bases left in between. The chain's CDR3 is CASSLLATTTGELFF. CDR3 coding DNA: TGTGCCAGCAGCTTACTAGCTACCACAACCGGGGAGCTGTTTTTT.

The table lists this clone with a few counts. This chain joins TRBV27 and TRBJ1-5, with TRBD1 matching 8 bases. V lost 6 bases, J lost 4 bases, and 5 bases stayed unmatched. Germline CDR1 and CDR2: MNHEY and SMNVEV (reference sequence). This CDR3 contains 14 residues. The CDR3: CASSRGLTNQPQHF. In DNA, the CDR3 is TGTGCCAGCAGCAGGGGGCTCACAAATCAGCCCCAGCATTTT.

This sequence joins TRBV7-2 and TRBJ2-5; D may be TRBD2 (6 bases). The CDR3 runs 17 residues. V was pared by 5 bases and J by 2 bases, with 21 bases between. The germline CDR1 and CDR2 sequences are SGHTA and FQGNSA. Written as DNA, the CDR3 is TGTGCCAGCAGCCCTAATGCTAGGGTGGGGAGGCAAGAGACCCAGTACTTC. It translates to CASSPNARVGRQETQYF.

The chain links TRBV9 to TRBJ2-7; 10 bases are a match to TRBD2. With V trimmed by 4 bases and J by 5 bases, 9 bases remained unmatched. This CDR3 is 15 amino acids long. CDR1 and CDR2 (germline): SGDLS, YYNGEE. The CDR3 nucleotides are TGTGCCAGCAGCTTAAGCGGGAGGGCCGCCGACGAGCAGTACTTC. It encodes CASSLSGRAADEQYF. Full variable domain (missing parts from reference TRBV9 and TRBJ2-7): DSGVTQTPKHLITATGQRVTLRCSPRSGDLSVYWYQQSLDQGLQFLIQYYNGEERAKGNILERFSAQQFPDLHSELNLSSLELGDSALYFCASSLSGRAADEQYFGPGTRLTVT.

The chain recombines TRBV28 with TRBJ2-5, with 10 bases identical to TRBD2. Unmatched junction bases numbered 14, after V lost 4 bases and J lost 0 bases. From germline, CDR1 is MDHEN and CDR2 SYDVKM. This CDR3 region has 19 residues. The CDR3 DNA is TGTGCCAGCAGTTCACCCACTAGCGGGAAGACCCGGTACCAAGAGACCCAGTACTTC. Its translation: CASSSPTSGKTRYQETQYF.

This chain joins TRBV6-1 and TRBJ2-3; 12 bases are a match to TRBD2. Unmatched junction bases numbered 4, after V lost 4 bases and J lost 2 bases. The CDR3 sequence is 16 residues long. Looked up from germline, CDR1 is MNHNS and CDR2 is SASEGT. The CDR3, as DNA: TGTGCCAGCAGTGGACTAGCGGGGGCCTTCACAGATACGCAGTATTTT. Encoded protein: CASSGLAGAFTDTQYF.

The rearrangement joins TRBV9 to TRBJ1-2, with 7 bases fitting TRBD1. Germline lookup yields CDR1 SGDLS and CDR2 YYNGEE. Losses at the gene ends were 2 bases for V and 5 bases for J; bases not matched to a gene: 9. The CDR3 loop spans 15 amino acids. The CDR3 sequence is CASSVPPDRAYGYTF. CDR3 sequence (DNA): TGTGCCAGCAGCGTCCCCCCCGACAGGGCTTATGGCTACACCTTC.

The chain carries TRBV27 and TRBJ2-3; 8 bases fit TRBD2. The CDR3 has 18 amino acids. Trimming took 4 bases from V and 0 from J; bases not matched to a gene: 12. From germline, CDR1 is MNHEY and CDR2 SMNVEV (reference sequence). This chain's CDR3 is CASSYGREVLTSTDTQYF. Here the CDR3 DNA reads TGTGCCAGCAGTTACGGGCGGGAGGTTCTTACTAGCACAGATACGCAGTATTTT.

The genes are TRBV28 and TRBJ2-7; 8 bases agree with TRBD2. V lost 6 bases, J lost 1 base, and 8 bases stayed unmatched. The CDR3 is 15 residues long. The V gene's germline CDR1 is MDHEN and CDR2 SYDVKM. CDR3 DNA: TGTGCCAGCAGAAAAGGGACTAGGGGGTCCTACGAGCAGTACTTC. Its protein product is CASRKGTRGSYEQYF. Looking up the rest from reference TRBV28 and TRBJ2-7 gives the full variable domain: DVKVTQSSRYLVKRTGEKVFLECVQDMDHENMFWYRQDPGLGLRLIYFSYDVKMKEKGDIPEGYSVSREKKERFSLILESASTNQTSMYLCASRKGTRGSYEQYFGPGTRLTVT.

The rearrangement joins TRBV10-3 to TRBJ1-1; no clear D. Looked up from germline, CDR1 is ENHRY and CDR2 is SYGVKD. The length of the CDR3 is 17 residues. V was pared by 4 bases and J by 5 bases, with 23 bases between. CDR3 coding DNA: TGTGCCATCAGTGGTGCTTTAGCGTTAGGATTGGGGACTGAAGCTTTCTTT. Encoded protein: CAISGALALGLGTEAFF.